One and the same sample provided the 20 T cell receptor beta chains below, sequenced in a study of cytomegalovirus exposure and HLA in healthy donors. Vbeta (60) and Jbeta (13) primers were used in the PCR. The table came from immunoSEQ multiplex PCR; TCRdb's copy has only in-frame clones and leaves some out. Found here are more than 95,000 clones, around 74% of them singletons; the top ten hold about 1.6%. Sequences were obtained from PBMCs. These receptors were collected from a young woman in good health and CMV-seronegative.

This clone was counted a single time. CDR3 bases: TGCGCCAGCACCAAAGGGACAGGGGGCAATGAGCAGTTCTTC. It codes for CASTKGTGGNEQFF. This chain uses TRBV10-1 with TRBJ2-1, with 11 bases lining up with TRBD1. CDR1 and CDR2 from the germline V gene are WNHNN and SYGVQD (reference sequence). V shed 7 bases and J 6 bases; nucleotides not matched to a gene: 5. The CDR3 spans 14 residues.

This sequence joins TRBV4-2 and TRBJ2-3; TRBD2 matches 8 bases. The CDR3 totals 15 residues. The germline V gene encodes CDR1 LGHNA and CDR2 YNFKEQ. V shed 1 base and J 4 bases; nucleotides not matched to a gene: 4. CDR3 sequence reads: CASSQAGAGADTQYF. DNA of the CDR3: TGTGCCAGCAGCCAAGCCGGAGCGGGGGCAGATACGCAGTATTTT.

The chain carries TRBV15 and TRBJ2-3; no clear D. V was trimmed by 0 bases and J by 0 bases, leaving 7 bases between them. The length of the CDR3 is 15 residues. CDR1 and CDR2 from the germline V gene are LNHNV and YYDKDF (reference sequence). The CDR3, as DNA: TGTGCCACCAGCAGAGATCAGTTTAGCACAGATACGCAGTATTTT. It is translated as CATSRDQFSTDTQYF.

The CDR3 DNA reads TGTGCCAGCAGTTTGGGACAGCTCCTCTCTGGAAACACCATATATTTT. This codes for CASSLGQLLSGNTIYF. The chain combines TRBV6-5 with TRBJ1-3; 7 bases line up with TRBD1. The CDR3 is 16 residues long. V trimming: 4 bases; J trimming: 0 bases; junction bases outside the gene matches: 6. Germline V gene lookup returns CDR1 MNHEY and CDR2 SVGAGI.

The chain couples TRBV29-1 to TRBJ2-7; D is perhaps TRBD1 (5 bases). Germline CDR1 and CDR2: SQVTM and ANQGSEA. Trimming removed 4 bases at V and 6 bases at J, with 16 bases between. The CDR3 has 13 amino acids. As DNA, the CDR3 is TGCAGCGTTGGACAGTCTACTACCGGCGAGCAGTACTTC. This sequence encodes CSVGQSTTGEQYF.

V and J are TRBV30 and TRBJ1-6; possible D gene TRBD1, 5 bases. Germline V gives CDR1 GTSNPN, CDR2 SVGIG (reference sequence). The CDR3 extends over 16 amino acids. V shed 1 base and J shed 10 bases, with 20 bases lying between them. CDR3 nucleotide sequence: TGTGCCTGGAGTGCCGGGGGGGGTGATCTTGGATCACCCCTCCACTTT. The encoded protein is CAWSAGGGDLGSPLHF.

This clone was found a few times. CDR3 sequence reads: CASSGRDIETEAFF. The CDR3 coding sequence is TGTGCCAGCAGTGGCCGGGACATCGAAACTGAAGCTTTCTTT. The chain is built from TRBV6-1 and TRBJ1-1; D is perhaps TRBD1 (6 bases). Germline CDR1 and CDR2: MNHNS and SASEGT. The CDR3 spans 14 residues. Trimming cost V 4 bases and J 5 bases, with 14 bases left between them.

The chain carries TRBV9 and TRBJ1-1; no clear D gene. The germline V and J ends were trimmed by 3 bases and 5 bases, with 11 bases remaining between them. The CDR3 totals 13 residues. Germline CDR1 and CDR2: SGDLS and YYNGEE. CDR3: CASSEAGITEAFF. Here the CDR3 DNA reads TGTGCCAGCAGCGAAGCGGGCATAACTGAAGCTTTCTTT. The full variable domain, with the rest looked up from reference TRBV9 and TRBJ1-1, is DSGVTQTPKHLITATGQRVTLRCSPRSGDLSVYWYQQSLDQGLQFLIQYYNGEERAKGNILERFSAQQFPDLHSELNLSSLELGDSALYFCASSEAGITEAFFGQGTRLTVV.

The chain uses TRBV27 and TRBJ2-1; TRBD2 agrees at 8 bases. CDR3 length equals 16 residues. Germline-derived CDR1 and CDR2 are MNHEY and SMNVEV (reference sequence). V gave up 1 base and J gave up 5 bases; unmatched junction bases: 7. The CDR3 region has the DNA TGTGCCAGCAGTTTATATAGCGGGGCGGAGAACAATGAGCAGTTCTTC. The encoded protein is CASSLYSGAENNEQFF.

This clone was seen a handful of times. V and J are TRBV6-5 and TRBJ1-4; no firm D call. CDR1 and CDR2 from the germline V gene are MNHEY and SVGAGI. Trimming shortened V by 4 bases and J by 7 bases, and 10 bases separated the two germline ends. The CDR3 contains 13 residues. In DNA form, the CDR3 reads TGTGCCAGCAGTTCCGGACTGGGTGAAAAACTGTTTTTT. It translates to CASSSGLGEKLFF.

The gene calls are TRBV9 and TRBJ2-7; TRBD1 agrees at 8 bases. After removal of 7 bases from V and 7 bases from J, the junction contained 7 bases not matched to a gene. The length of the CDR3 is 12 residues. Germline-derived CDR1 and CDR2 are SGDLS and YYNGEE. In DNA, the CDR3 is TGTGCCAGCGGGCAGGGGGCGGGAGAGCAGTACTTC. Translation gives CASGQGAGEQYF. Full variable domain (missing parts from reference TRBV9 and TRBJ2-7): DSGVTQTPKHLITATGQRVTLRCSPRSGDLSVYWYQQSLDQGLQFLIQYYNGEERAKGNILERFSAQQFPDLHSELNLSSLELGDSALYFCASGQGAGEQYFGPGTRLTVT.

The chain carries TRBV28 and TRBJ1-5, with TRBD1 matching over 9 bases. With 5 bases clipped from V and 2 bases from J, the junction kept 7 bases outside the gene matches. Germline V lookup: CDR1 MDHEN, CDR2 SYDVKM. This CDR3 has 16 amino acids. Here the CDR3 reads CASSRTGGSGNQPQHF. As DNA, the CDR3 is TGTGCCAGCAGTCGAACAGGGGGCTCGGGCAATCAGCCCCAGCATTTT. Together with reference TRBV28 and TRBJ1-5, the CDR3 gives the full variable domain: DVKVTQSSRYLVKRTGEKVFLECVQDMDHENMFWYRQDPGLGLRLIYFSYDVKMKEKGDIPEGYSVSREKKERFSLILESASTNQTSMYLCASSRTGGSGNQPQHFGDGTRLSIL.

The CDR3 is CASSFDRGTEAFF. The CDR3 DNA follows: TGCGCCAGCAGCTTCGACAGGGGCACTGAAGCTTTCTTT. The chain carries TRBV5-1 and TRBJ1-1; 8 bases are a match to TRBD1. Germline CDR1 is SGHRS and CDR2 is YFSETQ. The length of the CDR3 is 13 residues. V gave up 2 bases and J gave up 4 bases; unmatched junction bases: 1.

The rearrangement links TRBV2 to TRBJ1-5; TRBD1 matches at 7 bases. J lost 6 bases, V lost 3 bases, and 5 bases had no gene match. Germline loops: CDR1 SNHLY, CDR2 FYNNEI. The CDR3 totals 14 residues. The CDR3 bases are TGTGCCAGCAGTGATACGACAGGGAGTCAGCCCCAGCATTTT. It translates to CASSDTTGSQPQHF.

A few counts support this clone. The V gene is TRBV30, the J gene TRBJ1-2, with 7 bases that match TRBD1. The CDR3 contains 12 residues. The junction had 3 bases not matched to a gene; V was cut back by 2 bases and J by 6 bases. The germline CDR1 and CDR2 sequences are GTSNPN and SVGIG (reference sequence). For the CDR3, the DNA is TGTGCCTGGAGTCCGACAGGGAATGGCTACACCTTC. It codes for CAWSPTGNGYTF.

The gene calls are TRBV29-1 and TRBJ1-2; TRBD1 aligns across 7 bases. This CDR3 contains 14 residues. V gave up 0 bases and J gave up 3 bases; unmatched junction bases: 4. CDR1 is SQVTM, CDR2 ANQGSEA, per germline. DNA of the CDR3: TGCAGCGTTGAAGATTTTACAGGGGACTATGGCTACACCTTC. It is translated as CSVEDFTGDYGYTF.

The chain joins TRBV28 to TRBJ1-5; 7 bases agree with TRBD1. In germline, CDR1 is MDHEN, CDR2 SYDVKM. V gave up 2 bases and J gave up 2 bases; unmatched junction bases: 6. CDR3 size: 16 residues. The CDR3 spells CASSLPGGVRNQPQHF. In DNA, the CDR3 is TGTGCCAGCAGTTTACCAGGGGGTGTTCGCAATCAGCCCCAGCATTTT.

This clone was counted between two and nine times. Other DNA sequences in the sample encode the same CDR3. This sequence joins TRBV28 and TRBJ1-1; TRBD1 aligns across 10 bases. Germline V gives CDR1 MDHEN, CDR2 SYDVKM. CDR3 length equals 15 residues. The V segment lost 4 bases and the J segment 6 bases; nucleotides outside the gene matches: 8. In nucleotides, the CDR3 is TGTGCCAGCAGTTCCCGACAGGGGGCTAACTCTGAAGCTTTCTTT. It codes for CASSSRQGANSEAFF.

CDR3 in amino acids: CASSMGQGVRETQYF. CDR3 in DNA: TGTGCCAGTAGTATGGGACAGGGAGTTCGGGAGACCCAGTACTTC. The rearrangement links TRBV19 to TRBJ2-5, with TRBD1 matching over 9 bases. The V gene's germline CDR1 is LNHDA and CDR2 SQIVND (reference sequence). Unmatched junction bases numbered 7, after V lost 3 bases and J lost 5 bases. The CDR3 consists of 15 residues.

V gene TRBV5-1 combines with J gene TRBJ1-1; 8 positions agree with TRBD1. CDR3 length equals 14 residues. The V gene's germline CDR1 is SGHRS and CDR2 YFSETQ. V trimming: 0 bases; J trimming: 5 bases; junction bases outside the gene matches: 3. The CDR3 here is CASSLGQGRTEAFF. For the CDR3, the DNA is TGCGCCAGCAGCTTGGGACAGGGGAGAACTGAAGCTTTCTTT. The whole variable domain, filled in from reference TRBV5-1 and TRBJ1-1, reads KAGVTQTPRYLIKTRGQQVTLSCSPISGHRSVSWYQQTPGQGLQFLFEYFSETQRNKGNFPGRFSGRQFSNSRSEMNVSTLELGDSALYLCASSLGQGRTEAFFGQGTRLTVV.